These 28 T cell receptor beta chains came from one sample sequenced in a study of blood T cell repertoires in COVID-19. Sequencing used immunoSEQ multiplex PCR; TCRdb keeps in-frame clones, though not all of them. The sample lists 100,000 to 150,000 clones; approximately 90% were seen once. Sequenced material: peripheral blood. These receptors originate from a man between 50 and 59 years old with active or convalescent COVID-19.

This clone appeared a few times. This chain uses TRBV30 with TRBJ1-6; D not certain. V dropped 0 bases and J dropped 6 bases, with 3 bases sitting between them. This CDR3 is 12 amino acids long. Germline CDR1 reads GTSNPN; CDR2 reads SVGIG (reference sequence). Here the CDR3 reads CAWSVLNSPLHF. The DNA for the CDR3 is TGTGCCTGGAGTGTACTTAATTCACCCCTCCACTTT.

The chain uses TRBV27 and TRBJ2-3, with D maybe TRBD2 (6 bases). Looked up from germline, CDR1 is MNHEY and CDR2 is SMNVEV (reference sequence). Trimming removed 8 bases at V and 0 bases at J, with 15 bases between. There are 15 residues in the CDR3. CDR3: CASWLGLPSTDTQYF. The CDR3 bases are TGTGCCAGCTGGTTAGGACTACCCAGCACAGATACGCAGTATTTT.

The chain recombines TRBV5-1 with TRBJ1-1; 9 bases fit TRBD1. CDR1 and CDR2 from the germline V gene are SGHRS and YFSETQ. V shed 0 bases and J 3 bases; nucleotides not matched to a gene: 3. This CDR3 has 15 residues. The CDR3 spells CASSLGTGVYTEAFF. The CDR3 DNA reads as TGCGCCAGCAGCTTGGGGACAGGGGTCTACACTGAAGCTTTCTTT. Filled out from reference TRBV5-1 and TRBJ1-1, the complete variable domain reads KAGVTQTPRYLIKTRGQQVTLSCSPISGHRSVSWYQQTPGQGLQFLFEYFSETQRNKGNFPGRFSGRQFSNSRSEMNVSTLELGDSALYLCASSLGTGVYTEAFFGQGTRLTVV.

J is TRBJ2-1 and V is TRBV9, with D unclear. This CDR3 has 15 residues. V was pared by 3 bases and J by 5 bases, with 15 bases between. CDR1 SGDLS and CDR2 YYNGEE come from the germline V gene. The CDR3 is CASSAPPASDNEQFF. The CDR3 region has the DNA TGTGCCAGCAGCGCACCCCCCGCGTCCGACAATGAGCAGTTCTTC. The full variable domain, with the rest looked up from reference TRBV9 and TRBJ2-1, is DSGVTQTPKHLITATGQRVTLRCSPRSGDLSVYWYQQSLDQGLQFLIQYYNGEERAKGNILERFSAQQFPDLHSELNLSSLELGDSALYFCASSAPPASDNEQFFGPGTRLTVL.

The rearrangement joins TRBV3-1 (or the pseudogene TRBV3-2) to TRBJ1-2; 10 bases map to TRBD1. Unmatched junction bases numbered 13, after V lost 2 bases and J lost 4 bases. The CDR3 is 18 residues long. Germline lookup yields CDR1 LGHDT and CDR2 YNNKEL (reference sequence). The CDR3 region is CASSQFSGQGLHSYGYTF. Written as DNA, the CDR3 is TGTGCCAGCAGCCAATTTTCGGGACAGGGGTTGCACTCCTATGGCTACACCTTC.

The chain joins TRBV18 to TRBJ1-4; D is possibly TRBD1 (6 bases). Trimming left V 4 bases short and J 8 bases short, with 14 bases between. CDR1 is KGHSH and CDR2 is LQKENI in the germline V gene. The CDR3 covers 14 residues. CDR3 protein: CASSLTGRAEKLFF. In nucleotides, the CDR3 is TGTGCCAGCTCACTTACAGGGCGTGCCGAAAAACTGTTTTTT.

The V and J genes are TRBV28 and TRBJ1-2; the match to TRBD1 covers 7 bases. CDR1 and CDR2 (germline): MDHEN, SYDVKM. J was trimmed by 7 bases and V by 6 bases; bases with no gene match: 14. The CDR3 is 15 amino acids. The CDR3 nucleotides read TGTGCCAGCAGCTCTACAGGGGAGTTAGGGTTTGGCTACACCTTC. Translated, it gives CASSSTGELGFGYTF.

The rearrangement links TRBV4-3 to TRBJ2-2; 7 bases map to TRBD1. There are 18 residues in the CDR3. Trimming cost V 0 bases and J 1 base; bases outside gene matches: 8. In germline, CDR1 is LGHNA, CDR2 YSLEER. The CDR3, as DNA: TGCGCCAGCAGCCAAGACCTTAGGAGGACAGGGAACACCGGGGAGCTGTTTTTT. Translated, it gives CASSQDLRRTGNTGELFF.

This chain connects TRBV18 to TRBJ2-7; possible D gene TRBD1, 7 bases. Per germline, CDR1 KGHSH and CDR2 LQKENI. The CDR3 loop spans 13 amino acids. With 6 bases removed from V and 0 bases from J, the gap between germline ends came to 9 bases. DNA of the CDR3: TGTGCCAGCTCGCGGGACAGCTCCTACGAGCAGTACTTC. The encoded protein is CASSRDSSYEQYF.

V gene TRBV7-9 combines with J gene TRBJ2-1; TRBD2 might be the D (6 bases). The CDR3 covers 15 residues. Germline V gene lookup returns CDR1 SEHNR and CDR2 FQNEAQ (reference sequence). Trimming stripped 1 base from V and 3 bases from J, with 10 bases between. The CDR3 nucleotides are TGTGCCAGCAGCTTAGGGCTAGCGAGCTACAATGAGCAGTTCTTC. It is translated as CASSLGLASYNEQFF.

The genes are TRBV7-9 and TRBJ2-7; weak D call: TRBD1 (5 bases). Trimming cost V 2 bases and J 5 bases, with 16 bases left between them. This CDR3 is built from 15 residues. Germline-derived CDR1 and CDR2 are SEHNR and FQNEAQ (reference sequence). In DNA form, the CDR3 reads TGTGCCAGCAGCTTACCCCAGGGTCAAAAGGACGAGCAGTACTTC. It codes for CASSLPQGQKDEQYF. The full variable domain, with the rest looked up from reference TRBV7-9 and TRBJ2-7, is DTGVSQNPRHKITKRGQNVTFRCDPISEHNRLYWYRQTLGQGPEFLTYFQNEAQLEKSRLLSDRFSAERPKGSFSTLEIQRTEQGDSAMYLCASSLPQGQKDEQYFGPGTRLTVT.

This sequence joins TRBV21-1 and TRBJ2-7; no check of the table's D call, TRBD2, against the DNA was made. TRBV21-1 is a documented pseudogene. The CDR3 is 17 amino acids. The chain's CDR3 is CASSKKRVAGGPNEQYF. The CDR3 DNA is TGTGCCAGCAGCAAAAAGAGGGTAGCGGGAGGGCCCAACGAGCAGTACTTC.

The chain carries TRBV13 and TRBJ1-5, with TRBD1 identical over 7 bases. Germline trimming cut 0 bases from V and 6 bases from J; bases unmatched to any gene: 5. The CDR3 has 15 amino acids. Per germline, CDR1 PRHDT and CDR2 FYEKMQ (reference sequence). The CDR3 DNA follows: TGTGCCAGCAGCTTAGGGGGCAGGGGGGCTCAGCCCCAGCATTTT. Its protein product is CASSLGGRGAQPQHF.

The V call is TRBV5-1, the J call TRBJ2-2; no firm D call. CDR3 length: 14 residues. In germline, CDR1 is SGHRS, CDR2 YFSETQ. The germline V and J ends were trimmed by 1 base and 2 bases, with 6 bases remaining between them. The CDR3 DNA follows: TGCGCCAGCAGCTTGACAGTAAACACCGGGGAGCTGTTTTTT. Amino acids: CASSLTVNTGELFF.

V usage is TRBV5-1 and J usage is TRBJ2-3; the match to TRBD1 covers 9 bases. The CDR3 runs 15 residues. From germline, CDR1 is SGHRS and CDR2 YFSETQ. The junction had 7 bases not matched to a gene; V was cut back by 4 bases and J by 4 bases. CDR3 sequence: CASSETGQGSDTQYF. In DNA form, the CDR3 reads TGCGCCAGCAGCGAGACGGGACAGGGCTCAGATACGCAGTATTTT.

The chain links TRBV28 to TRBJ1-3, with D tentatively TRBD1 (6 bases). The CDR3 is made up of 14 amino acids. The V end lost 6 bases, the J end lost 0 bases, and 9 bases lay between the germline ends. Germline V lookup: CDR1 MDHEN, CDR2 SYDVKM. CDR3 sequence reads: CASSLGASGNTIYF. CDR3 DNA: TGTGCCAGCAGCCTGGGGGCCTCTGGAAACACCATATATTTT.

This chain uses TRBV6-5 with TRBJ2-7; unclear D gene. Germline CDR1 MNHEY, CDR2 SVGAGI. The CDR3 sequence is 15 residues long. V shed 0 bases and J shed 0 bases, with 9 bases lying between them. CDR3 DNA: TGTGCCAGCAGTTACTCGGCTCAAAGCTCCTACGAGCAGTACTTC. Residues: CASSYSAQSSYEQYF.

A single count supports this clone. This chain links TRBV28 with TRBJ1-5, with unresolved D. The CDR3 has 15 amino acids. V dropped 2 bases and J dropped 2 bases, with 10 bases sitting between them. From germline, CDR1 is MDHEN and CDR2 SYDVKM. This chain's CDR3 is CASSLNGQGNQPQHF. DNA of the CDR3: TGTGCCAGCAGTTTAAATGGGCAGGGCAATCAGCCCCAGCATTTT.

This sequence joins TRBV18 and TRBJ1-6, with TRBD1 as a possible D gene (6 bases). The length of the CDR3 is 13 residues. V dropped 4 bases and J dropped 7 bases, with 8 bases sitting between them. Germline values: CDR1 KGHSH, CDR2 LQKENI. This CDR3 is CASSRGTNSPLHF. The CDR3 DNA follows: TGTGCCAGCTCACGGGGGACAAATTCACCCCTCCACTTT.

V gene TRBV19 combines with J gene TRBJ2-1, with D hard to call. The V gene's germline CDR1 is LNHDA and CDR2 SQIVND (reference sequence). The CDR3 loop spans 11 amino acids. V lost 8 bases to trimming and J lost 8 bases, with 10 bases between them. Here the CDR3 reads CASGSRHEQFF. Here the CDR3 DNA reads TGTGCCAGTGGGTCGAGGCATGAGCAGTTCTTC.

The CDR3 sequence is CAISGTVTANVLTF. In DNA form, the CDR3 reads TGTGCCATCAGCGGGACAGTAACCGCCAACGTCCTGACTTTC. The rearrangement links TRBV10-3 to TRBJ2-6; 7 bases fit TRBD1. CDR1 ENHRY and CDR2 SYGVKD come from the germline V gene. The CDR3 loop spans 14 amino acids. Losses at the gene ends were 6 bases for V and 7 bases for J; bases not matched to a gene: 6.

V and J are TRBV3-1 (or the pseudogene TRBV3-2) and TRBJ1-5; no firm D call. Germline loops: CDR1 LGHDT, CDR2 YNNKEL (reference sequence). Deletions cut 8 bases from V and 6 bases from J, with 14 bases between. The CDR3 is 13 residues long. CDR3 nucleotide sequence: TGTGCCAGCGGAGAGGGTACGGCTCAGCCCCAGCATTTT. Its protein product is CASGEGTAQPQHF.

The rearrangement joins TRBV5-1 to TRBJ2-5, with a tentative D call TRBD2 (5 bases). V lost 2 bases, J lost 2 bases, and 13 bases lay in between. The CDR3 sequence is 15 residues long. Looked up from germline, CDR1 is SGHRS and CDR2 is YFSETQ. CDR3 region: CASSFRRPNQETQYF. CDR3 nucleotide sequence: TGCGCCAGCAGCTTTAGGAGGCCGAATCAAGAGACCCAGTACTTC.

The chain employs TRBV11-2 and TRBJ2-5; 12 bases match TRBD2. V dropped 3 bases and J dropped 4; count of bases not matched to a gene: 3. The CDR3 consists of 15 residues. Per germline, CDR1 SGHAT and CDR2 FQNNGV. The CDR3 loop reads CASSLRLAGVETQYF. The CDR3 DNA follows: TGTGCCAGCAGCTTGCGACTAGCGGGAGTAGAGACCCAGTACTTC.

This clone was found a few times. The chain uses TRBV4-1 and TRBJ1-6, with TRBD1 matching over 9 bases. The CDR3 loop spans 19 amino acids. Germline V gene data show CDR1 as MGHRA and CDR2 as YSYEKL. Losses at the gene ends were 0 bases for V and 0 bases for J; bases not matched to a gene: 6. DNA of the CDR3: TGCGCCAGCAGCCAAGAGCCGGGACAGGGAAGCTCCTATAATTCACCCCTCCACTTT. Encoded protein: CASSQEPGQGSSYNSPLHF.

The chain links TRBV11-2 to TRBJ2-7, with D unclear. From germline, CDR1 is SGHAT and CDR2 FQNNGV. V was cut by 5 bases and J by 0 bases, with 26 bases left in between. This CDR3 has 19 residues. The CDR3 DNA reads TGTGCCAGCAGCGCGATCCGGGTCCCGGAACCGCCGTCCTCCTACGAGCAGTACTTC. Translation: CASSAIRVPEPPSSYEQYF. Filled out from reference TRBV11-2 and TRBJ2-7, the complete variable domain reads EAGVAQSPRYKIIEKRQSVAFWCNPISGHATLYWYQQILGQGPKLLIQFQNNGVVDDSQLPKDRFSAERLKGVDSTLKIQPAKLEDSAVYLCASSAIRVPEPPSSYEQYFGPGTRLTVT.

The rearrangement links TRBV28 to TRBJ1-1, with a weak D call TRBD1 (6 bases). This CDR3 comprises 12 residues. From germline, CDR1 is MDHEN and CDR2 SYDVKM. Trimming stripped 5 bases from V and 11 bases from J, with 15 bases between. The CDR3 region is CASSLQGKSAFF. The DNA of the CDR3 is TGTGCCAGCAGTCTCCAGGGGAAAAGTGCTTTCTTT.

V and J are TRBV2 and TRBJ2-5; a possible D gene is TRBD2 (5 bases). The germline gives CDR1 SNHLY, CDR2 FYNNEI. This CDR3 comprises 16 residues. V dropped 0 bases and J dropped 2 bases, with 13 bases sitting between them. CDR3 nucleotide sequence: TGTGCCAGCAGTGAAGCGCTTCGGGGAAAACAAGAGACCCAGTACTTC. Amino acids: CASSEALRGKQETQYF.